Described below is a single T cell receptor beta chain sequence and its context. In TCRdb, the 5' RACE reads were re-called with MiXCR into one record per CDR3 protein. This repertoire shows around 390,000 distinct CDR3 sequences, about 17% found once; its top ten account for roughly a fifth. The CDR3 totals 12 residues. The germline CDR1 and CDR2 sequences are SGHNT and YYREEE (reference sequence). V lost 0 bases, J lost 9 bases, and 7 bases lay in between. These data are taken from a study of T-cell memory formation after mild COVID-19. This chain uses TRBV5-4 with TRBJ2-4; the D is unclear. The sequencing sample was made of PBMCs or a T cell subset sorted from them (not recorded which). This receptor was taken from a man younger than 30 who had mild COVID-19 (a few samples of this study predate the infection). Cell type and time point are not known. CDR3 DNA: TGTGCCAGCAGCTTGGGTCTGAGCATTCAGTACTTC. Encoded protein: CASSLGLSIQYF. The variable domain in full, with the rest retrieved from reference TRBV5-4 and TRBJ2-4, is ETGVTQSPTHLIKTRGQQVTLRCSSQSGHNTVSWYQQALGQGPQFIFQYYREEENGRGNFPPRFSGLQFPNYSSELNVNALELDDSALYLCASSLGLSIQYFGAGTRLSVL.